The 8 T cell receptor beta chains presented below share a single source sample, sequenced in a study of T cell responses to AZD1222 COVID-19 vaccine. Sequenced by immunoSEQ multiplex PCR; TCRdb stores in-frame clones only, minus some. The sample carries roughly 150,000 clones, over 75% recorded once. The sequencing used peripheral blood, collected on day 0 of AZD1222 vaccination. Receptors were obtained from an adult in good health.

The chain employs TRBV18 and TRBJ1-1, with TRBD1 as a possible D gene (5 bases). CDR3 length equals 14 residues. Trimming removed 6 bases at V and 0 bases at J, with 11 bases between. Germline-derived CDR1 and CDR2 are KGHSH and LQKENI. The CDR3 region is CASSLRAMNTEAFF. The CDR3 DNA reads as TGTGCCAGCTCCCTCAGGGCCATGAACACTGAAGCTTTCTTT.

The V call is TRBV20-1, the J call TRBJ1-2; TRBD1 aligns across 10 bases. The CDR3 is 15 residues long. CDR1 is DFQATT and CDR2 is SNEGSKA in the germline V gene (reference sequence). The V segment lost 3 bases and the J segment 6 bases; nucleotides outside the gene matches: 10. As DNA, the CDR3 is TGCAGTGCTAGTCGCCGGGACAGGGGACGGGATGGCTACACCTTC. Its protein product is CSASRRDRGRDGYTF.

The chain joins TRBV9 to TRBJ1-1; 8 bases line up with TRBD1. The CDR3 loop spans 14 amino acids. V was clipped by 2 bases and J by 1 base; unmatched bases: 1. Per germline, CDR1 SGDLS and CDR2 YYNGEE. This CDR3 reads CASSVTGGNTEAFF. CDR3 sequence (DNA): TGTGCCAGCAGCGTTACAGGGGGGAACACTGAAGCTTTCTTT.

The rearrangement links TRBV29-1 to TRBJ1-2, with D perhaps TRBD1 (5 bases). The CDR3 length is 12 residues. The V and J ends lost 3 bases and 5 bases respectively, with 10 bases between them. Per germline, CDR1 SQVTM and CDR2 ANQGSEA. CDR3 loop: CSVDRGEYGYTF. DNA of the CDR3: TGCAGCGTTGACCGAGGGGAGTATGGCTACACCTTC.

This rearrangement joins TRBV11-2 to TRBJ2-5, with a possible D match to TRBD2 (5 bases). V was trimmed by 0 bases and J by 5 bases, leaving 16 bases between them. The CDR3 contains 16 residues. Germline values: CDR1 SGHAT, CDR2 FQNNGV. The CDR3 sequence is CASSLDSGGLAETQYF. The CDR3 coding sequence is TGTGCCAGCAGCTTAGATAGTGGCGGGTTGGCGGAGACCCAGTACTTC.

The chain couples TRBV2 to TRBJ2-2, with TRBD2 matching over 11 bases. Germline V gene lookup returns CDR1 SNHLY and CDR2 FYNNEI. The trim removed 9 bases at V and 2 bases at J, leaving 2 bases unmatched. The CDR3 has 14 amino acids. The CDR3 protein is CARGLAVNTGELFF. The CDR3 DNA reads TGTGCCAGGGGACTAGCGGTTAACACCGGGGAGCTGTTTTTT.

The chain combines TRBV29-1 with TRBJ2-1; the match to TRBD2 covers 13 bases. CDR1 SQVTM and CDR2 ANQGSEA come from the germline V gene. This CDR3 has 17 residues. With V trimmed by 7 bases and J by 7 bases, 16 bases remained unmatched. CDR3 bases: TGCAGCGGGGCCGGACTAGCGGGAGACGGGGGTGCTAATGAGCAGTTCTTC. The encoded protein is CSGAGLAGDGGANEQFF.

The rearrangement joins TRBV5-1 to TRBJ2-7; D possibly matches TRBD1 or TRBD2 (5 bases each). Trimming took off 4 bases at V and 0 bases at J, with 14 bases between the two ends. This CDR3 has 15 amino acids. In germline, CDR1 is SGHRS, CDR2 YFSETQ. CDR3 region: CASSPSGRISYEQYF. CDR3 DNA: TGCGCCAGCAGCCCGTCGGGACGGATCTCCTACGAGCAGTACTTC.